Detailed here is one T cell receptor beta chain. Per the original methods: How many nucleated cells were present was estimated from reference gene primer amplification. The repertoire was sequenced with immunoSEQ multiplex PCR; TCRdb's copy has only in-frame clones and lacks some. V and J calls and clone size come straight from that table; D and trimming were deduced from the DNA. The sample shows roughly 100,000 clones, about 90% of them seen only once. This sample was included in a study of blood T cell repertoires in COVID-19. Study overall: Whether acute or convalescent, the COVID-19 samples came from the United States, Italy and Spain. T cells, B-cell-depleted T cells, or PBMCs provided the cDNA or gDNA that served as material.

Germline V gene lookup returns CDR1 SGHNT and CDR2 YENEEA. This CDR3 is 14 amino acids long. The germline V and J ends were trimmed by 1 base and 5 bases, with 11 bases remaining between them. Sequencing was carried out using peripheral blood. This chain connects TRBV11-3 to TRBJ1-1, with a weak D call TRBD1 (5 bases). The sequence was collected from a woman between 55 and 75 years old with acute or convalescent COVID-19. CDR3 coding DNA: TGTGCCAGCAGCTTAGGTATGGCAGGGACTGAAGCTTTCTTT. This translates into CASSLGMAGTEAFF.